The 6 T cell receptor beta chains listed next were all sequenced from one sample in a study of blood T cell repertoires in COVID-19 (dated by TCRdb to about 2020). The library was made by the immunoSEQ multiplex PCR assay. The table comes from immuneACCESS by way of TCRdb, which keeps in-frame sequences with V and J called. Part of the clones is missing from these tables; in studies checked, under half for an unresolved V gene and the rest for unknown reasons. Recorded for this sample are a few hundred thousand clones; approximately 87% of them occurred a single time. Clones ranked in the top ten supply under 3% of the sample. Sequencing was carried out using peripheral blood. These receptors came from a woman in her twenties or thirties with COVID-19, enrolled during active disease.

The chain is built from TRBV28 and TRBJ1-2; D is undetermined. Trimming removed 5 bases at V and 2 bases at J, with 15 bases between. CDR1 MDHEN and CDR2 SYDVKM come from the germline V gene. The CDR3 runs to 15 residues. DNA of the CDR3: TGTGCCAGCAGTCTTCCTTGGCTAGCCAACTATGGCTACACCTTC. Residues: CASSLPWLANYGYTF.

This chain's CDR3 is CASSDGLAGSTAETQYF. The CDR3 nucleotides read TGCGCCAGCAGCGACGGACTAGCGGGAAGTACAGCAGAGACCCAGTACTTC. The J gene is TRBJ2-5, the V gene TRBV5-1, with 12 bases matching TRBD2. The CDR3 extends over 17 amino acids. Germline V gene data show CDR1 as SGHRS and CDR2 as YFSETQ. V shed 4 bases, J shed 4 bases, and the junction held 11 bases outside the gene matches. Variable domain in full (rest from reference TRBV5-1 and TRBJ2-5): KAGVTQTPRYLIKTRGQQVTLSCSPISGHRSVSWYQQTPGQGLQFLFEYFSETQRNKGNFPGRFSGRQFSNSRSEMNVSTLELGDSALYLCASSDGLAGSTAETQYFGPGTRLLVL.

J is TRBJ1-2 and V is TRBV6-5; TRBD1 agrees at 8 bases. Germline CDR1 and CDR2: MNHEY and SVGAGI. Trimming at V came to 6 bases and at J to 7 bases, leaving 7 bases not matched to a gene. The CDR3 length is 13 residues. This CDR3 reads CASSYDRGSGYTF. The CDR3 DNA sequence: TGTGCCAGCAGCTATGACAGGGGAAGTGGCTACACCTTC.

The chain joins TRBV23-1 to TRBJ2-5; tentative D call: TRBD2 (6 bases). TRBV23-1 is recorded as an ORF, its role being uncertain. The CDR3 consists of 16 residues. V lost 4 bases, J lost 0 bases, and 15 bases lay in between. CDR3 amino acids: CASSLAGTEYQETQYF. CDR3 nucleotide sequence: TGCGCCAGCAGTCTGGCCGGGACTGAGTACCAAGAGACCCAGTACTTC.

The chain joins TRBV18 to TRBJ2-7, with unresolved D. This CDR3 spans 13 amino acids. Germline V gene data show CDR1 as KGHSH and CDR2 as LQKENI. With 1 base removed from V and 6 bases from J, the gap between germline ends came to 10 bases. CDR3 amino acids: CASSPLATSEQYF. Here the CDR3 DNA reads TGTGCCAGCTCACCACTTGCCACTTCCGAGCAGTACTTC.

The chain has TRBV9 and TRBJ2-5; D is unresolved. V lost 4 bases, J lost 1 base, and 14 bases lay in between. The CDR3 contains 15 residues. The V gene's germline CDR1 is SGDLS and CDR2 YYNGEE. For the CDR3, the DNA is TGTGCCAGCAGCCCAGACCGGGTCCGCCAAGAGACCCAGTACTTC. As protein: CASSPDRVRQETQYF.